These 26 T cell receptor beta chains originate from one sample sequenced in a study of CD8 T cells in ankylosing spondylitis. Notes on the study in general: Blood from ankylosing spondylitis patients appeared to carry a characteristic eight-variant TCR beta motif.

TCRdb ran MiXCR on the 5' RACE reads and lists one entry per CDR3 protein. This repertoire shows about 90,000 distinct CDR3 sequences, about 8.1% found once; its top ten account for 25% to 35%. No antigens are known for them. Sequenced input: blood, either unsorted or a sorted T cell fraction (not recorded which). Receptors were obtained from a male donor with ankylosing spondylitis.

This clonotype was detected ten times or more. J is TRBJ2-7 and V is TRBV20-1, with D uncertain. The germline V gene has CDR1 DFQATT and CDR2 SNEGSKA (reference sequence). V lost 1 base and J lost 3, with 16 bases in between. This CDR3 spans 15 amino acids. As DNA, the CDR3 is TGCAGTGCTAGAGGGGCCCGGAGCACCTACTACGAGCAGTACTTC. Translated: CSARGARSTYYEQYF.

This clonotype was picked up a small number of times. The chain couples TRBV7-9 to TRBJ2-3; D is perhaps TRBD2 (6 bases). Trimming stripped 5 bases from V and 6 bases from J, with 12 bases between. Germline V gives CDR1 SEHNR, CDR2 FQNEAQ (reference sequence). This CDR3 spans 13 amino acids. The chain's CDR3 is CASSPDSGDTQYF. The DNA of the CDR3 is TGTGCCAGCAGCCCCGACAGCGGGGATACGCAGTATTTT.

This clonotype was counted only a few times. This chain connects TRBV20-1 to TRBJ2-7, with 7 nucleotides matching TRBD1. CDR1 is DFQATT, CDR2 SNEGSKA, per germline (reference sequence). Unmatched junction bases numbered 10, after V lost 5 bases and J lost 0 bases. This CDR3 is built from 15 residues. The CDR3 DNA sequence: TGCAGTGCTTTCATGGGGACAGAGAGCTCCTACGAGCAGTACTTC. This translates into CSAFMGTESSYEQYF.

This clonotype was counted at least ten times. This rearrangement joins TRBV12-3 or TRBV12-4 to TRBJ1-5; tentative D call: TRBD1 (5 bases). The CDR3 spans 14 residues. The V and J ends lost 3 bases and 7 bases respectively, with 13 bases between them. This CDR3 is CASSFGGARQPQHF. DNA for the CDR3: TGTGCCAGCAGTTTTGGAGGGGCCAGGCAGCCCCAGCATTTT.

There are many counts of this clonotype. The rearrangement links TRBV12-3 or TRBV12-4 to TRBJ2-1; 11 bases match TRBD2. V gave up 3 bases and J gave up 8 bases; unmatched junction bases: 3. The CDR3 has 14 residues. The CDR3: CASSFGLAGHEQFF. The CDR3, as DNA: TGTGCCAGCAGTTTCGGACTAGCGGGCCATGAGCAGTTCTTC.

This chain's CDR3 is CASRAGGVNTEAFF. The CDR3 nucleotides read TGTGCCAGCAGGGCAGGGGGCGTGAACACTGAAGCTTTCTTT. The chain joins TRBV7-9 to TRBJ1-1; 8 bases are shared with TRBD1. CDR1 SEHNR and CDR2 FQNEAQ come from the germline V gene (reference sequence). The CDR3 has 14 amino acids. V lost 6 bases, J lost 0 bases, and 3 bases stayed unmatched.

This clonotype came up many times. V and J are TRBV28 and TRBJ1-3; a possible D gene is TRBD1 (5 bases). The CDR3 is made up of 15 amino acids. CDR1 MDHEN and CDR2 SYDVKM come from the germline V gene. Trimming pared 6 bases from V and 0 bases from J, leaving 12 bases between. The CDR3 sequence: CASSKDIYSGNTIYF. The CDR3 DNA follows: TGTGCCAGCAGCAAGGACATTTACTCTGGAAACACCATATATTTT.

As concerns this clonotype: The junction departs from the called germline gene at one end, perhaps through a read error. This chain links TRBV5-6 with TRBJ2-1, with D hard to call. The CDR3 runs to 14 residues. Germline V gene lookup returns CDR1 SGHDT and CDR2 YYEEEE. CDR3 bases: TGTGCCATCAGCCTGGGGTTCTCCTACAATGAGCAGTTCTTC. Translating gives CAISLGFSYNEQFF.

In its sample, this clonotype was seen many times. The V call is TRBV11-2, the J call TRBJ1-2; D call uncertain. The CDR3 covers 13 residues. Trimming took off 6 bases at V and 4 bases at J, with 12 bases between the two ends. Germline lookup yields CDR1 SGHAT and CDR2 FQNNGV. CDR3 sequence reads: CASSFNDGYGYTF. CDR3 bases: TGTGCCAGCAGTTTCAACGACGGCTATGGCTACACCTTC. Together with reference TRBV11-2 and TRBJ1-2, the CDR3 gives the full variable domain: EAGVAQSPRYKIIEKRQSVAFWCNPISGHATLYWYQQILGQGPKLLIQFQNNGVVDDSQLPKDRFSAERLKGVDSTLKIQPAKLEDSAVYLCASSFNDGYGYTFGSGTRLTVV.

This clonotype was observed a handful of times. The CDR3 protein is CASSPGYGGQRAEAFF. CDR3 sequence (DNA): TGCGCCAGCAGCCCTGGTTATGGAGGCCAACGGGCTGAAGCTTTCTTT. This sequence joins TRBV5-1 and TRBJ1-1; D gene uncertain. The germline gives CDR1 SGHRS, CDR2 YFSETQ. Between the trimmed V and J ends, which lost 4 bases and 6 bases, there was a span of 22 bases. This CDR3 is built from 16 residues.

V usage is TRBV27 and J usage is TRBJ2-7; 9 positions agree with TRBD1. The CDR3 consists of 14 residues. V trimming: 3 bases; J trimming: 5 bases; junction bases outside the gene matches: 5. CDR1 is MNHEY, CDR2 SMNVEV, per germline (reference sequence). The DNA of the CDR3 is TGTGCCAGCAGTTTGGGGACAGGGTCCCACGAGCAGTACTTC. It yields the protein CASSLGTGSHEQYF.

This clonotype was seen ten or more times. The chain couples TRBV24-1 to TRBJ2-1; 9 positions agree with TRBD2. Looked up from germline, CDR1 is KGHDR and CDR2 is SFDVKD. The CDR3 sequence is 14 residues long. V lost 10 bases, J lost 8 bases, and 11 bases stayed unmatched. In DNA form, the CDR3 reads TGTGCCACTAGACCGGCGGGAGGGCGGGATGAGCAGTTCTTC. Its translation is CATRPAGGRDEQFF.

At least ten counts were recorded for this clonotype. This sequence joins TRBV15 and TRBJ2-1; maybe TRBD1 (5 bases). The germline V and J ends were trimmed by 1 base and 5 bases, with 12 bases remaining between them. This CDR3 has 15 residues. The germline V gene has CDR1 LNHNV and CDR2 YYDKDF (reference sequence). CDR3 sequence: CATSRGRSGNNEQFF. CDR3 coding DNA: TGTGCCACCAGCAGAGGCCGGTCAGGGAACAATGAGCAGTTCTTC.

This clonotype was seen many times. This chain uses TRBV6-5 with TRBJ1-4; tentative D call: TRBD1 (5 bases). The CDR3 spans 13 residues. Germline CDR1 and CDR2: MNHEY and SVGAGI. The V end was cut by 2 bases, the J end by 10 bases, with 11 bases between. CDR3 amino acids: CASSYTSGGKLFF. As DNA, the CDR3 is TGTGCCAGCAGTTACACCTCTGGGGGAAAACTGTTTTTT.

This clonotype occurred many times. The chain couples TRBV4-1 to TRBJ1-5; TRBD1 might be the D (5 bases). Germline V gene data show CDR1 as MGHRA and CDR2 as YSYEKL. V was cut by 0 bases and J by 9 bases, with 15 bases left in between. This CDR3 has 15 amino acids. CDR3 bases: TGCGCCAGCAGCCAAGACCGGACAACCTTGGCGCCCCAGCATTTT. Its translation is CASSQDRTTLAPQHF.

The gene calls are TRBV27 and TRBJ2-2; D is unclear. This CDR3 has 14 amino acids. Per the germline V gene, CDR1 is MNHEY and CDR2 is SMNVEV (reference sequence). The V and J ends lost 4 bases and 1 base respectively, with 7 bases between them. The CDR3 sequence is CASSWQLNTGELFF. DNA for the CDR3: TGTGCCAGCAGTTGGCAGCTGAACACCGGGGAGCTGTTTTTT.

This clonotype was seen many times. The rearrangement uses TRBV5-1 and TRBJ2-1; TRBD1 matches at 10 bases. The CDR3 consists of 16 residues. V was clipped by 4 bases and J by 4 bases; unmatched bases: 8. Germline loops: CDR1 SGHRS, CDR2 YFSETQ. As DNA, the CDR3 is TGCGCCAGCAGCCCTGGGGGACAGGGGCTTTACAATGAGCAGTTCTTC. Protein: CASSPGGQGLYNEQFF.

This clonotype showed up many times. The chain recombines TRBV4-2 with TRBJ2-7; 9 positions agree with TRBD2. V lost 1 base and J lost 4; bases outside the gene matches: 2. There are 14 residues in the CDR3. Germline CDR1 and CDR2: LGHNA and YNFKEQ. The CDR3 DNA follows: TGTGCCAGCAGCCAAGGGGCGGGAGGGTACGAGCAGTACTTC. This encodes CASSQGAGGYEQYF.

This clonotype was seen many times. V gene TRBV6-2 or TRBV6-3 combines with J gene TRBJ2-1, with a tentative D call TRBD1 (6 bases). Germline V gives CDR1 MNHEY, CDR2 SVGEGT. CDR3 length: 15 amino acids. With 2 bases removed from V and 4 bases from J, the gap between germline ends came to 12 bases. The CDR3 nucleotides read TGTGCCAGCAGTTACGCCCTACAGGGATACAATGAGCAGTTCTTC. Protein sequence: CASSYALQGYNEQFF.

This clonotype was counted a few times. The chain couples TRBV14 to TRBJ2-4, with TRBD1 matching over 8 bases. With V trimmed by 2 bases and J by 7 bases, 10 bases remained unmatched. The CDR3 runs to 16 residues. Germline V lookup: CDR1 SGHDN, CDR2 FVKESK. CDR3: CASSQRTGLKANIQYF. CDR3 nucleotides: TGTGCCAGCAGCCAACGGACAGGGTTGAAGGCGAACATTCAGTACTTC.

This clonotype was seen many times. J is TRBJ2-1 and V is TRBV20-1, with 13 nucleotides matching TRBD2. Per germline, CDR1 DFQATT and CDR2 SNEGSKA (reference sequence). J lost 7 bases, V lost 8 bases, and 5 bases had no gene match. CDR3 size: 13 residues. In nucleotides, the CDR3 is TGCAGTACCACTAGCGGGGGGGGGAATGAGCAGTTCTTC. Encoded protein: CSTTSGGGNEQFF.

CDR3 sequence reads: CATSDRDRDNEQFF. CDR3 nucleotide sequence: TGTGCCACCAGTGACCGGGACAGGGACAATGAGCAGTTCTTC. The chain has TRBV24-1 and TRBJ2-1, with TRBD1 identical over 9 bases. The CDR3 spans 14 residues. V dropped 4 bases and J dropped 5; count of bases not matched to a gene: 2. Germline CDR1 is KGHDR and CDR2 is SFDVKD.

This clonotype was counted many times. V and J are TRBV6-1 and TRBJ1-1; weak D call: TRBD1 (5 bases). The CDR3 extends over 13 amino acids. In germline, CDR1 is MNHNS, CDR2 SASEGT. Trimming stripped 6 bases from V and 1 base from J, with 9 bases between. The chain's CDR3 is CASRGRGNTEAFF. In DNA, the CDR3 is TGTGCCAGCAGGGGGAGGGGGAACACTGAAGCTTTCTTT.

This clonotype was observed a handful of times. V usage is TRBV6-5 and J usage is TRBJ2-1; 7 positions agree with TRBD2. V lost 0 bases and J lost 10; bases outside the gene matches: 3. In germline, CDR1 is MNHEY, CDR2 SVGAGI. The CDR3 is 13 amino acids. For the CDR3, the DNA is TGTGCCAGCAGTTACTCCGGGCGGGGGGAGCAGTTCTTC. Amino acid sequence: CASSYSGRGEQFF.

This clonotype has a handful of counts. The V and J genes are TRBV6-2 or TRBV6-3 and TRBJ1-6; 8 nucleotides align to TRBD1. Germline V CDR1 and CDR2: MNHEY, SVGEGT. The V and J ends lost 6 bases and 9 bases, in that order; junction bases with no gene match: 10. The CDR3 contains 15 residues. The DNA of the CDR3 is TGTGCCAGCAGCGGTTCAGGGGGCTCACTTTCACCCCTCCACTTT. Its protein product is CASSGSGGSLSPLHF.

The V call is TRBV6-5, the J call TRBJ1-1; the match to TRBD1 covers 10 bases. CDR3 length: 18 residues. CDR1 MNHEY and CDR2 SVGAGI come from the germline V gene. V lost 4 bases, J lost 0 bases, and 11 bases stayed unmatched. The CDR3 region has the DNA TGTGCCAGCAGTTCCTCCCGGGACAGGGGCTCCCTGAACACTGAAGCTTTCTTT. This gives the protein CASSSSRDRGSLNTEAFF.